This T cell receptor (beta chain) was captured in a study of blood T cells in healthy people across ages. The study, taken as a whole, reports: Compared with aged donors, long-lived donors showed fewer expanded clones, suggesting selection.

In this sample, this clonotype turned up a few times. Its antigen is not known. Next came a second PCR, run for about 6 to 11 cycles, which used a sample-barcoded 5' primer along with a J-beta primer mix. Carrying 12 random nucleotides, a template-switch adaptor labeled each individual cDNA molecule. Each single sample gave us at least 2.5 million CDR3-containing paired-end reads. MiXCR was run by TCRdb on the 5' RACE reads, yielding one entry per CDR3 protein. The sample has around 600,000 distinct CDR3 sequences, around half seen once; the top ten hold roughly 24%. V lost 2 bases, J lost 3 bases, and 27 bases stayed unmatched. The CDR3 covers 22 residues. In germline, CDR1 is DFQATT, CDR2 SNEGSKA (reference sequence). There were at least 6 micrograms of total RNA extracted from every sample.

This TCR was recovered from a man older than 75 in good health. This rearrangement joins TRBV20-1 to TRBJ2-3; 9 nucleotides line up with TRBD2. The sequenced sample was blood. CDR3 loop: CSARLPTSGNPEGTGRTDTQYF. Here the CDR3 DNA reads TGCAGTGCTAGACTCCCGACTAGCGGAAACCCCGAGGGGACCGGGAGGACAGATACGCAGTATTTT.